These 5 T cell receptor beta chains were sequenced from one sample in a study of B cell selection in AIRE deficiency. Some clones are missing from TCRdb's copy, which holds only in-frame ones; the method was immunoSEQ multiplex PCR. The sample shows around 26,000 clones, around 92% of them seen only once. Regulatory T cells were sorted as CD4+CD25hiCD127low/negative. Sequences were obtained from CD4+CD25+ Tregs sorted from PBMCs. Receptors were obtained from a human donor in good health.

As concerns this clone: The same CDR3 is also encoded by other DNA sequences in this sample. V gene TRBV29-1 combines with J gene TRBJ1-1; TRBD1 is a possible D gene (6 bases). Germline V gene lookup returns CDR1 SQVTM and CDR2 ANQGSEA. The CDR3 is 15 residues long. V dropped 4 bases and J dropped 0 bases, with 15 bases sitting between them. CDR3 sequence: CSVVKTGTLNTEAFF. The DNA of the CDR3 is TGCAGCGTTGTTAAAACAGGGACCTTGAACACTGAAGCTTTCTTT.

The genes are TRBV7-9 and TRBJ1-5; TRBD1 matches at 7 bases. The junction had 7 bases not matched to a gene; V was cut back by 1 base and J by 7 bases. Germline-derived CDR1 and CDR2 are SEHNR and FQNEAQ (reference sequence). The CDR3 runs 15 residues. CDR3 protein: CASSLGTGSLQPQHF. The CDR3 nucleotides read TGTGCCAGCAGCTTAGGGACAGGCTCTTTGCAGCCCCAGCATTTT. Looking up the rest from reference TRBV7-9 and TRBJ1-5 gives the full variable domain: DTGVSQNPRHKITKRGQNVTFRCDPISEHNRLYWYRQTLGQGPEFLTYFQNEAQLEKSRLLSDRFSAERPKGSFSTLEIQRTEQGDSAMYLCASSLGTGSLQPQHFGDGTRLSIL.

The V call is TRBV30, the J call TRBJ2-3, with D possibly TRBD1 on 6 matching bases. The CDR3 covers 13 residues. Germline CDR1 GTSNPN, CDR2 SVGIG (reference sequence). The V end was cut by 4 bases, the J end by 2 bases, with 10 bases between. Here the CDR3 reads CAWKLGATDTQYF. CDR3 nucleotides: TGTGCCTGGAAATTGGGGGCCACAGATACGCAGTATTTT.

This chain joins TRBV5-1 and TRBJ2-2; D is undetermined. Trimming shortened V by 0 bases and J by 3 bases, and 9 bases separated the two germline ends. This CDR3 is 15 amino acids long. Germline CDR1 SGHRS, CDR2 YFSETQ. DNA of the CDR3: TGCGCCAGCAGCTTGGAGGGCAGTTACACCGGGGAGCTGTTTTTT. Translation gives CASSLEGSYTGELFF.

The chain links TRBV6-5 to TRBJ1-1; D is possibly TRBD1 (5 bases). CDR3 length: 16 residues. Trimming cost V 0 bases and J 2 bases, with 13 bases left between them. Germline-derived CDR1 and CDR2 are MNHEY and SVGAGI. In nucleotides, the CDR3 is TGTGCCAGCAGTTACTCGGGGATCCAGGGTAACACTGAAGCTTTCTTT. Its protein is CASSYSGIQGNTEAFF.